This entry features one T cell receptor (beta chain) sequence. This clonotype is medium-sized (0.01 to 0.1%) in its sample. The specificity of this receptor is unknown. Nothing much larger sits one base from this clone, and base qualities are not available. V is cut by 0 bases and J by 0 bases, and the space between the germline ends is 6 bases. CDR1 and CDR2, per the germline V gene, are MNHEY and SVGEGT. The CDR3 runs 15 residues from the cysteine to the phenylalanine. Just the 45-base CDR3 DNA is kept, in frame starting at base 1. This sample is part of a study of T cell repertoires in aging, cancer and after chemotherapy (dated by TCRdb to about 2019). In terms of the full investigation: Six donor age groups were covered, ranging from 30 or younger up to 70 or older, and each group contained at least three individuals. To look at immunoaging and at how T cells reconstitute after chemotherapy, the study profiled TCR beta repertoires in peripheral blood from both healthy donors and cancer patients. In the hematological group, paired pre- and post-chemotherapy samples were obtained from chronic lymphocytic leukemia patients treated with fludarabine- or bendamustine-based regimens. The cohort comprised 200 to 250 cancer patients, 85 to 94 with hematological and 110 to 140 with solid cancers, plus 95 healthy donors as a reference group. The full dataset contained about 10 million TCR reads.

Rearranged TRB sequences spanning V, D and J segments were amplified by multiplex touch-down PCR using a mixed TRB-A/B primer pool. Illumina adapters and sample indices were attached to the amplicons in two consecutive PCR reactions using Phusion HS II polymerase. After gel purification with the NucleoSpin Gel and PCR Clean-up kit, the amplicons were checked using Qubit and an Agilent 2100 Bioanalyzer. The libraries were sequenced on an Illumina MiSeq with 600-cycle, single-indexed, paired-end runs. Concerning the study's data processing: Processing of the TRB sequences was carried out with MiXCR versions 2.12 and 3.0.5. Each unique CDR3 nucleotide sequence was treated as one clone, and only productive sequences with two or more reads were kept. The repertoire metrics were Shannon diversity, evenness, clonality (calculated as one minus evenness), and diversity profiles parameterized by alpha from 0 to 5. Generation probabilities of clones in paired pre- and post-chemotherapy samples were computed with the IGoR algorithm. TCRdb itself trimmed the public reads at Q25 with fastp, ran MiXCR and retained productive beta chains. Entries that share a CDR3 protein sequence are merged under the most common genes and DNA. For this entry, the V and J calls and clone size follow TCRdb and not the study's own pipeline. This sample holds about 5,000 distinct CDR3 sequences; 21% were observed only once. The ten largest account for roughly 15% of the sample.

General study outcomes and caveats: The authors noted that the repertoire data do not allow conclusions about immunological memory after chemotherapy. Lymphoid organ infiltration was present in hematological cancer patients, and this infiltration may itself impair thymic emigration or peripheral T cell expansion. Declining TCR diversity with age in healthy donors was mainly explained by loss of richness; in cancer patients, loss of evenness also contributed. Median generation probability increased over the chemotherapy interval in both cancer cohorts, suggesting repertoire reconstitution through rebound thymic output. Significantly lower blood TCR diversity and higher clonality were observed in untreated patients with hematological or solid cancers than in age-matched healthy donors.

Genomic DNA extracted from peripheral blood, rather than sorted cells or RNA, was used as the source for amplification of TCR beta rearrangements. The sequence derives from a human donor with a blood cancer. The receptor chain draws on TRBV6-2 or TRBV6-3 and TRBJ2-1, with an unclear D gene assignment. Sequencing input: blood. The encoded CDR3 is CASSYSVSSYNEQFF. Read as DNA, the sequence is TGTGCCAGCAGTTACTCGGTGAGCTCCTACAATGAGCAGTTCTTC.